One and the same sample provided the 23 T cell receptor beta chains below, sequenced in a study of monozygotic twins with inflammatory bowel disease. Each CDR3 protein gets one entry in TCRdb, which reprocessed the 5' RACE reads and gives no DNA. Its table records about 330,000 distinct CDR3 sequences. Specimen: blood. The receptors stem from a human donor with ulcerative colitis or Crohn's disease, or a healthy co-twin of an affected twin (not recorded which).

J is TRBJ2-2 and V is TRBV6-1; without DNA, the TCRdb call of TRBD1 cannot be checked. The CDR3 extends over 16 amino acids. Germline CDR1 is MNHNS and CDR2 is SASEGT. The CDR3 protein is CASREGQGARTGELFF.

The gene calls are TRBV23-1 and TRBJ1-2; TCRdb returns TRBD1, unconfirmable since there is no DNA. TRBV23-1 is an open reading frame whose function is uncertain. The CDR3 consists of 19 residues. CDR3 sequence reads: CASSQDSQGRLLMLRGYTF.

V and J are TRBV4-3 and TRBJ1-4; with no DNA, the TCRdb D assignment of TRBD1 cannot be verified. Germline CDR1 is LGHNA and CDR2 is YSLEER. This CDR3 contains 13 residues. This CDR3 reads CASSQGQNEKLFF.

The rearrangement uses TRBV5-1 and TRBJ2-6; the TCRdb call, TRBD1, lacks DNA for checking. CDR1 is SGHRS, CDR2 YFSETQ, per germline. This CDR3 comprises 16 residues. CDR3 sequence reads: CASSFGPAYGANVLTF. Supplemented by reference TRBV5-1 and TRBJ2-6, the full variable domain reads KAGVTQTPRYLIKTRGQQVTLSCSPISGHRSVSWYQQTPGQGLQFLFEYFSETQRNKGNFPGRFSGRQFSNSRSEMNVSTLELGDSALYLCASSFGPAYGANVLTFGAGSRLTVL.

The genes are TRBV5-1 and TRBJ2-1; the TCRdb D gene call, TRBD2, has no DNA to confirm it. Germline V gene lookup returns CDR1 SGHRS and CDR2 YFSETQ. This CDR3 comprises 17 residues. The CDR3 is CASSYRAGLAGRDEQFF.

The rearrangement joins TRBV11-3 to TRBJ2-1; TCRdb indicates TRBD2, and absent DNA this call remains unverified. The CDR3 consists of 15 residues. The germline V gene has CDR1 SGHNT and CDR2 YENEEA. CDR3 amino acids: CASSARTSGYNEQFF.

The chain has TRBV28 and TRBJ2-1; the TRBD1 assignment by TCRdb is unverifiable without DNA. The CDR3 runs to 16 residues. Germline-derived CDR1 and CDR2 are MDHEN and SYDVKM. The chain's CDR3 is CASSFVQGSSYNEQFF. The variable domain in full, completed from reference TRBV28 and TRBJ2-1, reads DVKVTQSSRYLVKRTGEKVFLECVQDMDHENMFWYRQDPGLGLRLIYFSYDVKMKEKGDIPEGYSVSREKKERFSLILESASTNQTSMYLCASSFVQGSSYNEQFFGPGTRLTVL.

V is TRBV6-5 and J is TRBJ1-6; lacking DNA, the TRBD1 call made by TCRdb goes unchecked. This CDR3 spans 15 amino acids. Germline assignment: CDR1 MNHEY and CDR2 SVGAGI. CDR3 loop: CASSFGQGFNSPLHF.

V usage is TRBV7-9 and J usage is TRBJ2-3; there is no DNA to check the TCRdb D call of TRBD1. The CDR3 runs 16 residues. CDR1 is SEHNR and CDR2 is FQNEAQ in the germline V gene (reference sequence). The CDR3 reads CASSSLVETSTDTQYF.

The rearrangement links TRBV29-1 to TRBJ1-1; TCRdb's D gene call, TRBD1, goes unchecked for lack of DNA. The CDR3 has 14 amino acids. CDR1 SQVTM and CDR2 ANQGSEA come from the germline V gene. CDR3 region: CSVKRDRMNTEAFF.

V is TRBV28 and J is TRBJ1-1. CDR1 is MDHEN, CDR2 SYDVKM, per germline. The CDR3 sequence is 12 residues long. The CDR3 here is CASSLSNTEAFF.

The chain uses TRBV5-1 and TRBJ1-6; TCRdb lists TRBD1, though no DNA is available to test this call. This CDR3 comprises 16 residues. Germline V CDR1 and CDR2: SGHRS, YFSETQ. The CDR3 sequence: CASSLPVQGDNSPLHF.

The chain links TRBV28 to TRBJ2-1; the D call of TRBD2 rests on TCRdb alone, since no DNA is present to check it. The CDR3 contains 20 residues. Germline CDR1 MDHEN, CDR2 SYDVKM. Here the CDR3 reads CASLSIFDPSSRERGGKQFF.

V and J are TRBV7-2 and TRBJ1-3. Per germline, CDR1 SGHTA and CDR2 FQGNSA. The CDR3 covers 14 residues. CDR3: CASSLTASGNTIYF.

The chain has TRBV4-1 and TRBJ2-1. CDR1 MGHRA and CDR2 YSYEKL come from the germline V gene. The CDR3 is 15 amino acids. The CDR3 sequence: CASSQRTGPYNEQFF.

The chain couples TRBV30 to TRBJ2-7; TCRdb proposes TRBD1, but this gene call is untestable without DNA. The CDR3 loop spans 14 amino acids. Germline values: CDR1 GTSNPN, CDR2 SVGIG (reference sequence). This CDR3 reads CAWRAAYRDHEQYF.

This sequence joins TRBV5-1 and TRBJ1-2; TCRdb's D call, TRBD1, is unchecked because there is no DNA. The length of the CDR3 is 15 residues. The germline V gene encodes CDR1 SGHRS and CDR2 YFSETQ. The CDR3 protein is CASSPGVQGRYGYTF.

CDR3 protein: CASSLGTSGDLASTDTQYF. The rearrangement uses TRBV11-1 and TRBJ2-3; TCRdb's D call of TRBD2 is untestable without DNA. Germline V CDR1 and CDR2: SGHAT, FQDESV (reference sequence). The CDR3 consists of 19 residues.

The chain employs TRBV5-1 and TRBJ2-7; the TRBD1 assignment by TCRdb is unverifiable without DNA. The germline CDR1 and CDR2 sequences are SGHRS and YFSETQ. The CDR3 runs to 15 residues. The CDR3 is CASSLGQGVFDEQYF. The full variable domain, rest sourced from reference TRBV5-1 and TRBJ2-7, is KAGVTQTPRYLIKTRGQQVTLSCSPISGHRSVSWYQQTPGQGLQFLFEYFSETQRNKGNFPGRFSGRQFSNSRSEMNVSTLELGDSALYLCASSLGQGVFDEQYFGPGTRLTVT.

The J gene is TRBJ2-1, the V gene TRBV5-4; with no DNA, the TCRdb D assignment of TRBD2 cannot be verified. Germline CDR1 is SGHNT and CDR2 is YYREEE (reference sequence). This CDR3 comprises 15 residues. The CDR3 loop reads CASSRGTYSYNEQFF.

The CDR3: CATSRDSPRENTEAFF. The rearrangement links TRBV15 to TRBJ1-1; lacking DNA, the TRBD1 call made by TCRdb goes unchecked. From germline, CDR1 is LNHNV and CDR2 YYDKDF (reference sequence). The CDR3 sequence is 16 residues long.

The V call is TRBV7-8, the J call TRBJ2-2. The CDR3 has 13 amino acids. Germline loops: CDR1 SGHVS, CDR2 FQNEAQ. This CDR3 reads CASSLPFTGELFF. Drawing the rest from reference TRBV7-8 and TRBJ2-2, the complete variable domain is GAGVSQSPRYKVAKRGQDVALRCDPISGHVSLFWYQQALGQGPEFLTYFQNEAQLDKSGLPSDRFFAERPEGSVSTLKIQRTQQEDSAVYLCASSLPFTGELFFGEGSRLTVL.

The chain carries TRBV12-3 or TRBV12-4 and TRBJ2-7; the TRBD1 assignment by TCRdb is unverifiable without DNA. This CDR3 has 15 residues. The CDR3 loop is CASSPRQGYFVEQYF.